A selection of T cell receptor beta chains follows, all from one sample in a study of shared T cell receptors in the human thymus. Repertoires were generated with immunoSEQ multiplex PCR, while TCRdb's copy carries only in-frame clones and drops some. The sample has some 640,000 clones, 87% seen once. These data were also reused for a study on human thymus T cells.

The sequencing sample was made of thymocytes. Receptors were obtained from a boy in the first two years of life with a congenital heart defect. Both conserved end residues are part of each CDR3. Each record gives: J gene, CDR3 length, D gene, clone size, V gene, CDR3 DNA, CDR3 protein. A D gene is named only where the DNA matches it firmly. Some rows have no size entry. The others give once, few or many, or a class for an expanded clone.

J gene: TRBJ1-5; CDR3 length: 13; D gene: TRBD1; clone size: -; V gene: TRBV2; CDR3 DNA: TGTGCCAGCCGAGACAGGGGTAATCAGCCCCAGCATTTT; CDR3 protein: CASRDRGNQPQHF
J gene: TRBJ2-7; CDR3 length: 19; D gene: TRBD1; clone size: -; V gene: TRBV27; CDR3 DNA: TGTGCCAGCAGTAAAACCGGGACAGGGGACCGTCAGTCCCTGGACGAGCAGTACTTC; CDR3 protein: CASSKTGTGDRQSLDEQYF
J gene: TRBJ1-6; CDR3 length: 18; D gene: TRBD1; clone size: once; V gene: TRBV5-1; CDR3 DNA: TGCGCCAGCAGCTTGGGGGGACAGGGGCCCCCTCGGAACTCACCCCTCCACTTT; CDR3 protein: CASSLGGQGPPRNSPLHF
J gene: TRBJ1-4; CDR3 length: 13; D gene: TRBD1; clone size: -; V gene: TRBV6-5; CDR3 DNA: TGTGCCAGCAGTTACCGGACAGGGCAAAAACTGTTTTTT; CDR3 protein: CASSYRTGQKLFF
J gene: TRBJ2-5; CDR3 length: 16; D gene: -; clone size: -; V gene: TRBV28; CDR3 DNA: TGTGCCAGCAGACCTGACGAAGGGACAAAACAAGAGACCCAGTACTTC; CDR3 protein: CASRPDEGTKQETQYF
J gene: TRBJ2-1; CDR3 length: 15; D gene: TRBD1; clone size: -; V gene: TRBV29-1; CDR3 DNA: TGCAGCGTTGATGGCCGGGACAGGGGTTTTCGTGAGCAGTTCTTC; CDR3 protein: CSVDGRDRGFREQFF
J gene: TRBJ2-3; CDR3 length: 16; D gene: TRBD2; clone size: -; V gene: TRBV15; CDR3 DNA: TGTGCCACCAGCAGAGATCGCCTAGCGGGAACAGATACGCAGTATTTT; CDR3 protein: CATSRDRLAGTDTQYF
J gene: TRBJ1-6; CDR3 length: 15; D gene: -; clone size: -; V gene: TRBV4-1; CDR3 DNA: TGCGCCAGCAGCCAAGATAGGTTGGACTGGTCACCCCTCCACTTT; CDR3 protein: CASSQDRLDWSPLHF
J gene: TRBJ2-5; CDR3 length: 16; D gene: -; clone size: -; V gene: TRBV19; CDR3 DNA: TGTGCCAGTAGTATAGAGTACCTAGTCGGTATGGAGACCCAGTACTTC; CDR3 protein: CASSIEYLVGMETQYF
J gene: TRBJ2-7; CDR3 length: 14; D gene: TRBD1; clone size: -; V gene: TRBV28; CDR3 DNA: TGTGCCAGCAGTTGGGGACAGCAAGCTTACGAGCAGTACTTC; CDR3 protein: CASSWGQQAYEQYF
J gene: TRBJ1-1; CDR3 length: 18; D gene: -; clone size: -; V gene: TRBV6-1; CDR3 DNA: TGTGCCAGCAGTGAAAATAGCGGGACTATAGGCGCTAACACTGAAGCTTTCTTT; CDR3 protein: CASSENSGTIGANTEAFF
J gene: TRBJ1-3; CDR3 length: 18; D gene: TRBD1; clone size: few; V gene: TRBV25-1; CDR3 DNA: TGTGCCAGCAGCAATCATAATCACGGAGGACAGGAGGGAAACACCATATATTTT; CDR3 protein: CASSNHNHGGQEGNTIYF
J gene: TRBJ1-4; CDR3 length: 11; D gene: -; clone size: few; V gene: TRBV6-5; CDR3 DNA: TGTGCCAGCAGACAGAATGAAAAACTGTTTTTT; CDR3 protein: CASRQNEKLFF
J gene: TRBJ2-1; CDR3 length: 12; D gene: -; clone size: -; V gene: TRBV12-5; CDR3 DNA: TGTGCTACCGAGGGACATTACAATGAGCAGTTCTTC; CDR3 protein: CATEGHYNEQFF
J gene: TRBJ1-5; CDR3 length: 19; D gene: -; clone size: -; V gene: TRBV28; CDR3 DNA: TGTGCCAGCAGTTATATCGGATGGGACAACCGGGAACTAAATCAGCCCCAGCATTTT; CDR3 protein: CASSYIGWDNRELNQPQHF
J gene: TRBJ1-2; CDR3 length: 13; D gene: -; clone size: once; V gene: TRBV19; CDR3 DNA: TGTGCCAGTAGGGATCAGGGTATCGGCGGCTACACCTTC; CDR3 protein: CASRDQGIGGYTF
J gene: TRBJ2-7; CDR3 length: 13; D gene: -; clone size: -; V gene: TRBV28; CDR3 DNA: TGTGCCAGCAGTTTATGTGTGACAGACGAGCAGTACTTC; CDR3 protein: CASSLCVTDEQYF
J gene: TRBJ1-2; CDR3 length: 19; D gene: -; clone size: -; V gene: TRBV28; CDR3 DNA: TGTGCCAGCAGTTCTGTCCGGCCCCAAGGGGGGGTCCGTGACTATGGCTACACCTTC; CDR3 protein: CASSSVRPQGGVRDYGYTF
J gene: TRBJ2-7; CDR3 length: 20; D gene: TRBD2; clone size: -; V gene: TRBV5-4; CDR3 DNA: TGTGCCAGCAGCTTAGGTGGGGGCTTTGGACTAGCGGCGAGCTCCTACGAGCAGTACTTC; CDR3 protein: CASSLGGGFGLAASSYEQYF
J gene: TRBJ1-2; CDR3 length: 15; D gene: -; clone size: -; V gene: TRBV6-6; CDR3 DNA: TGTGCCAGCAGTTCCTCTACAGGGTTCTACTATGGCTACACCTTC; CDR3 protein: CASSSSTGFYYGYTF
J gene: TRBJ1-4; CDR3 length: 15; D gene: TRBD1; clone size: -; V gene: TRBV29-1; CDR3 DNA: TGCAGCGTGAACTTCGACAGGGGAGCTAATGAAAAACTGTTTTTT; CDR3 protein: CSVNFDRGANEKLFF
J gene: TRBJ1-2; CDR3 length: 15; D gene: TRBD1; clone size: -; V gene: TRBV10-1; CDR3 DNA: TGCGCCAGCAGTGAAAGTCGGGAGACAGGGGACGGCTACACCTTC; CDR3 protein: CASSESRETGDGYTF
J gene: TRBJ2-7; CDR3 length: 15; D gene: TRBD1; clone size: -; V gene: TRBV6-4; CDR3 DNA: TGTGCCAGCAGTGCCCCTCGGACAGGGTATTACGAGCAGTACTTC; CDR3 protein: CASSAPRTGYYEQYF
J gene: TRBJ2-5; CDR3 length: 16; D gene: TRBD1; clone size: -; V gene: TRBV5-1; CDR3 DNA: TGCGCCAGCAGCTTGGCCCCGGGACAGGGTGGAGAGACCCAGTACTTC; CDR3 protein: CASSLAPGQGGETQYF
J gene: TRBJ1-2; CDR3 length: 15; D gene: -; clone size: -; V gene: TRBV6-4; CDR3 DNA: TGTGCCAGCAGTGACTCGAGTGCCCCTAACTATGGCTACACCTTC; CDR3 protein: CASSDSSAPNYGYTF
J gene: TRBJ2-1; CDR3 length: 15; D gene: -; clone size: few; V gene: TRBV19; CDR3 DNA: TGTGCCAGTAGCGCGGGGAGCGGGCCTTACAATGAGCAGTTCTTC; CDR3 protein: CASSAGSGPYNEQFF
J gene: TRBJ2-7; CDR3 length: 16; D gene: TRBD2; clone size: -; V gene: TRBV10-3; CDR3 DNA: TGTGCCATCAGTCTCTACGGGACTAGCGGAGGATACGAGCAGTACTTC; CDR3 protein: CAISLYGTSGGYEQYF
J gene: TRBJ1-5; CDR3 length: 17; D gene: TRBD1; clone size: -; V gene: TRBV28; CDR3 DNA: TGTGCCAGCACCGAAGGACAGGGGGCTTTGAGCAATCAGCCCCAGCATTTT; CDR3 protein: CASTEGQGALSNQPQHF
J gene: TRBJ2-7; CDR3 length: 13; D gene: TRBD2; clone size: -; V gene: TRBV29-1; CDR3 DNA: TGCAGCGTTGAAGATCGGACTAGAGGTGAGCAGTACTTC; CDR3 protein: CSVEDRTRGEQYF
J gene: TRBJ1-4; CDR3 length: 17; D gene: TRBD1; clone size: few; V gene: TRBV7-9; CDR3 DNA: TGTGCCAGCAGCCGCCCCGGGACAGGACCCTCCGGTGAGAAACTGTTTTTT; CDR3 protein: CASSRPGTGPSGEKLFF
J gene: TRBJ2-3; CDR3 length: 15; D gene: -; clone size: -; V gene: TRBV30; CDR3 DNA: TGTGCCTGGAGTGTTGGTGGGGGCAGCACAGATACGCAGTATTTT; CDR3 protein: CAWSVGGGSTDTQYF
J gene: TRBJ1-1; CDR3 length: 15; D gene: TRBD1; clone size: -; V gene: TRBV5-4; CDR3 DNA: TGTGCCAGCAGCTTGGCGGACAGGGTGGAGGATGAAGCTTTCTTT; CDR3 protein: CASSLADRVEDEAFF
J gene: TRBJ1-2; CDR3 length: 12; D gene: -; clone size: few; V gene: TRBV21-1; CDR3 DNA: TGTGCCATCTTGGACAGGCTCTATGGCTACACCTTC; CDR3 protein: CAILDRLYGYTF
J gene: TRBJ2-3; CDR3 length: 19; D gene: TRBD2; clone size: -; V gene: TRBV27; CDR3 DNA: TGTGCCAGCTTTATGACCGGGACTAGCGGGGGGCACCCCACAGATACGCAGTATTTT; CDR3 protein: CASFMTGTSGGHPTDTQYF
J gene: TRBJ2-4; CDR3 length: 14; D gene: -; clone size: -; V gene: TRBV19; CDR3 DNA: TGTGCCAGTAGTATAGCAAGGGAGACTGGCATTCAGTACTTC; CDR3 protein: CASSIARETGIQYF
J gene: TRBJ1-6; CDR3 length: 15; D gene: -; clone size: -; V gene: TRBV4-3; CDR3 DNA: TGCGCCAGCAGCCAGCGGCGCAGTTATAATTCACCCCTCCACTTT; CDR3 protein: CASSQRRSYNSPLHF
J gene: TRBJ1-1; CDR3 length: 15; D gene: -; clone size: -; V gene: TRBV19; CDR3 DNA: TGTGCCAGTAGTACCGTTAGGAAGGGGAGGACTGAAGCTTTCTTT; CDR3 protein: CASSTVRKGRTEAFF
J gene: TRBJ1-2; CDR3 length: 16; D gene: -; clone size: -; V gene: TRBV5-8; CDR3 DNA: TGTGCCAGCGGCAACTATTTCCCTCCAGGGGACTATGGCTACACCTTC; CDR3 protein: CASGNYFPPGDYGYTF
J gene: TRBJ2-7; CDR3 length: 15; D gene: TRBD1; clone size: few; V gene: TRBV5-1; CDR3 DNA: TGCGCCAGCAGCTCACGGACAGGGATCGCCTACGAGCAGTACTTC; CDR3 protein: CASSSRTGIAYEQYF
J gene: TRBJ2-5; CDR3 length: 14; D gene: TRBD1; clone size: -; V gene: TRBV6-5; CDR3 DNA: TGTGCCAGCAGTGATGAGGACAGGGGAGAGACCCAGTACTTC; CDR3 protein: CASSDEDRGETQYF
J gene: TRBJ2-7; CDR3 length: 15; D gene: TRBD2; clone size: -; V gene: TRBV27; CDR3 DNA: TGTGCCAGCAGGCGACTAGCGGGGGGCCATTACGAGCAGTACTTC; CDR3 protein: CASRRLAGGHYEQYF
J gene: TRBJ2-7; CDR3 length: 16; D gene: -; clone size: -; V gene: TRBV5-1; CDR3 DNA: TGCGCCAGCAGCTTGTTCCCGTACAGGGAGACCTACGAGCAGTACTTC; CDR3 protein: CASSLFPYRETYEQYF
J gene: TRBJ1-2; CDR3 length: 15; D gene: -; clone size: -; V gene: TRBV5-4; CDR3 DNA: TGTGCCAGCAGCTTGGGTCAGGCTCCTAACTATGGCTACACCTTC; CDR3 protein: CASSLGQAPNYGYTF
J gene: TRBJ2-7; CDR3 length: 15; D gene: TRBD1; clone size: once; V gene: TRBV4-1; CDR3 DNA: TGCGCCAGCAGCCAAGAGGGGACAGGGGCCCACGAGCAGTACTTC; CDR3 protein: CASSQEGTGAHEQYF
J gene: TRBJ2-7; CDR3 length: 14; D gene: -; clone size: -; V gene: TRBV28; CDR3 DNA: TGTGCCAGCAGTTTTCTAGGTCCGCAATACGAGCAGTACTTC; CDR3 protein: CASSFLGPQYEQYF
J gene: TRBJ2-3; CDR3 length: 14; D gene: -; clone size: -; V gene: TRBV29-1; CDR3 DNA: TGCAGCGTTGAGATGGTGGCTAGCACAGATACGCAGTATTTT; CDR3 protein: CSVEMVASTDTQYF
J gene: TRBJ2-2; CDR3 length: 19; D gene: -; clone size: few; V gene: TRBV19; CDR3 DNA: TGTGCCAGTAGTATACATAGGGACACCCATGTCCCGAACACCGGGGAGCTGTTTTTT; CDR3 protein: CASSIHRDTHVPNTGELFF
J gene: TRBJ2-3; CDR3 length: 17; D gene: TRBD2; clone size: -; V gene: TRBV10-2; CDR3 DNA: TGCGCCAGCAGGACGCTAGCGGGACTTGGAGCCACAGATACGCAGTATTTT; CDR3 protein: CASRTLAGLGATDTQYF
J gene: TRBJ2-1; CDR3 length: 15; D gene: TRBD2; clone size: -; V gene: TRBV30; CDR3 DNA: TGTGCCTGGAGTCGAGCGGGGGGCCGTTACAATGAGCAGTTCTTC; CDR3 protein: CAWSRAGGRYNEQFF
J gene: TRBJ1-5; CDR3 length: 20; D gene: TRBD1; clone size: -; V gene: TRBV4-3; CDR3 DNA: TGCGCCAGCAGCCATATGACCGGGACAGGGAATTCTTATAGCAATCAGCCCCAGCATTTT; CDR3 protein: CASSHMTGTGNSYSNQPQHF
J gene: TRBJ2-3; CDR3 length: 15; D gene: -; clone size: -; V gene: TRBV9; CDR3 DNA: TGTGCCAGCAGCGCGTCCTACCTCAACACAGATACGCAGTATTTT; CDR3 protein: CASSASYLNTDTQYF
J gene: TRBJ2-7; CDR3 length: 19; D gene: TRBD1; clone size: -; V gene: TRBV4-3; CDR3 DNA: TGCGCCAGCAGCCGCTCACGAAACACCGGGACAGGCAAACTCTACGAGCAGTACTTC; CDR3 protein: CASSRSRNTGTGKLYEQYF
J gene: TRBJ1-5; CDR3 length: 18; D gene: -; clone size: -; V gene: TRBV19; CDR3 DNA: TGTGCCAGTAGTTTGGGGGCGGGTTCGTTTTATAGCAATCAGCCCCAGCATTTT; CDR3 protein: CASSLGAGSFYSNQPQHF
J gene: TRBJ1-2; CDR3 length: 17; D gene: TRBD1; clone size: -; V gene: TRBV5-1; CDR3 DNA: TGCGCCAGCAGCTTGTCGTCTCGGGACAGAAGTAACTATGGCTACACCTTC; CDR3 protein: CASSLSSRDRSNYGYTF
J gene: TRBJ2-7; CDR3 length: 14; D gene: -; clone size: -; V gene: TRBV28; CDR3 DNA: TGTGCCAGCAGTTTAGGCGACAGATTCTACGAGCAGTACTTC; CDR3 protein: CASSLGDRFYEQYF
J gene: TRBJ1-5; CDR3 length: 15; D gene: -; clone size: -; V gene: TRBV16; CDR3 DNA: TGTGCCAGCAGCTCAAGGGGGGGTGATAATCAGCCCCAGCATTTT; CDR3 protein: CASSSRGGDNQPQHF
J gene: TRBJ2-1; CDR3 length: 14; D gene: TRBD1; clone size: -; V gene: TRBV14; CDR3 DNA: TGTGCCAGCAGCCAAGGGGACAGGGACAATGAGCAGTTCTTC; CDR3 protein: CASSQGDRDNEQFF
J gene: TRBJ2-1; CDR3 length: 17; D gene: -; clone size: -; V gene: TRBV2; CDR3 DNA: TGTGCCAGCAGTGAACTGGGAAAAGTAAAGGGGGACAATGAGCAGTTCTTC; CDR3 protein: CASSELGKVKGDNEQFF
J gene: TRBJ1-1; CDR3 length: 16; D gene: -; clone size: -; V gene: TRBV10-3; CDR3 DNA: TGTGCCATCAGTGAGGGACCCCGGAGGGTGAACACTGAAGCTTTCTTT; CDR3 protein: CAISEGPRRVNTEAFF